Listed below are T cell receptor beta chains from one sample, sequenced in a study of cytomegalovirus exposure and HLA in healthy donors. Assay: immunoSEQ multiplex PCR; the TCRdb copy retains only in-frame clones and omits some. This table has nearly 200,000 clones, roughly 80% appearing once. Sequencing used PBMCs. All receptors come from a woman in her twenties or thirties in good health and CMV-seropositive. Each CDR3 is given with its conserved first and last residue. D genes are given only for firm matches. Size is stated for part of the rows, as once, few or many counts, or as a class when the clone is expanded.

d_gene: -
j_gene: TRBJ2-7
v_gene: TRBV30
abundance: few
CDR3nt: TGTGCCTGGAGGAGGTCCTACGAGCAGTACTTC
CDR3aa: CAWRRSYEQYF

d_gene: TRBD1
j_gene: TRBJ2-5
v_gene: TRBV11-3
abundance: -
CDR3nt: TGTGCCAGCAGCTTAGGTACAGGGGCGACGGAGACCCAGTACTTC
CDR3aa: CASSLGTGATETQYF

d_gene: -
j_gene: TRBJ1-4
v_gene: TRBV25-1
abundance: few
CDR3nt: TGTGCCAGCAGTGAAACCAGGGTGGCTCCGCCCCAAGAAAAACTGTTTTTT
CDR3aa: CASSETRVAPPQEKLFF

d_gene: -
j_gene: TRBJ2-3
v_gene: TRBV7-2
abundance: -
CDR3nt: TGTGCCAGCAGCCCGGGACTCCGCGTTACGCAGTATTTT
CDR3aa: CASSPGLRVTQYF

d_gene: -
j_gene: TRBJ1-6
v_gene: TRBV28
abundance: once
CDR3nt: TGTGCCAGCAGGCGACGGGTGTTTAATTCACCCCTCCACTTT
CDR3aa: CASRRRVFNSPLHF

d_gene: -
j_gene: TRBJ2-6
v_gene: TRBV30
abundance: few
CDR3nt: TGTGCCTGGAGTACCCCCAGGGTGGGGGGGGCCAACGTCCTGACTTTC
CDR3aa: CAWSTPRVGGANVLTF

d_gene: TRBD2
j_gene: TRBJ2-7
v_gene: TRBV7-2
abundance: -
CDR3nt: TGTGCCAGCAGCCCACAGGGTCTAGCGGGCGAGCAGTACTTC
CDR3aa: CASSPQGLAGEQYF

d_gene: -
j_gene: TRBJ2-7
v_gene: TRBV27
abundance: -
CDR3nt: TGTGCCAGCAGTCACCTTGTAGGGGTGGGCTCCTACGAGCAGTACTTC
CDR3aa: CASSHLVGVGSYEQYF

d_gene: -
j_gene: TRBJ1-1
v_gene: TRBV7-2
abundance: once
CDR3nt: TGTGCCAGCAGCTTCCACAAGAACACTGAAGCTTTCTTT
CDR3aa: CASSFHKNTEAFF

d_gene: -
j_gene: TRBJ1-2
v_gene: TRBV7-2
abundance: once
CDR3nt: TGTGCCAGCAGCTTAAGAGGCAGGCAGGGTGTTTATGGCTACACCTTC
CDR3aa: CASSLRGRQGVYGYTF

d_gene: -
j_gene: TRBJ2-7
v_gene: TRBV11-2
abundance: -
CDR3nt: TGTGCCAGCAGCTTAGAGGCGGGGTGGGCCTACGAGCAGTACTTC
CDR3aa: CASSLEAGWAYEQYF

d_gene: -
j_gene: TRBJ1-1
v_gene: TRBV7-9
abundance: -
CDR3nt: TGTGCCAGCAGCTCGTGGGGCAGCGACCACACTGAAGCTTTCTTT
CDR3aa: CASSSWGSDHTEAFF

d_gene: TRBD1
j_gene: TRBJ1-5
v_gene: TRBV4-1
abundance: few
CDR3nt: TGCGCCAGCAGCCAAGGGGACAGGAGGGATCAGCCCCAGCATTTT
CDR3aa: CASSQGDRRDQPQHF

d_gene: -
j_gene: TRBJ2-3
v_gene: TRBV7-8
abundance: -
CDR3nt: TGTGCCAGCAGCTCCCCGGCGGGGCTCACAGATACGCAGTATTTT
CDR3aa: CASSSPAGLTDTQYF

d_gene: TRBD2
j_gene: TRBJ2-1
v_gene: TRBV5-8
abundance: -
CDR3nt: TGTGCCAGCAGCTTGGAGACTAGCGGGAGACATGAGCAGTTCTTC
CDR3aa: CASSLETSGRHEQFF

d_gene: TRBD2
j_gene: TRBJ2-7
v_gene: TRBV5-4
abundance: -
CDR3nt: TGTGCCAGCAGCTTGGCGGCGGGGGGGGGAGCTTACGAGCAGTACTTC
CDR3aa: CASSLAAGGGAYEQYF

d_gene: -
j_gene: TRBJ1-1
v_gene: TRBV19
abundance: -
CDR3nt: TGTGCCAGTAGTTTTCCGGGGGCTGAAGCTTTCTTT
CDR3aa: CASSFPGAEAFF

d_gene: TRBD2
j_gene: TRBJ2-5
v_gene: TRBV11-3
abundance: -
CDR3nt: TGTGCCAGCAGCCCCCTCGGGGGGAACCCCCAAGAGACCCAGTACTTC
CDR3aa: CASSPLGGNPQETQYF

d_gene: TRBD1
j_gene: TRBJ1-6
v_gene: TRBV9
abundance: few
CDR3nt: TGTGCCAGCAGCGAGGGACGGACAGGGAATTCACCCCTCCACTTT
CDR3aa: CASSEGRTGNSPLHF

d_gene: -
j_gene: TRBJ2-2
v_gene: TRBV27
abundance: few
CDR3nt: TGTGCCAGCAGTAGGGGGTTGAGGACCGGGGAGCTGTTTTTT
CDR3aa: CASSRGLRTGELFF

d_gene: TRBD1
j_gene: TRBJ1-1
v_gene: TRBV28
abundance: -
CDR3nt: TGTGCCAGCAGTGCGCGCCGGGACAGTGAAGCTTTCTTT
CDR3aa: CASSARRDSEAFF

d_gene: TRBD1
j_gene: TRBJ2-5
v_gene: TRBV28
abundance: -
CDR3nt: TGTGCCAGCAGTTTCCTCGGGACAGGGGGCTTGGAGACCCAGTACTTC
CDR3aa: CASSFLGTGGLETQYF